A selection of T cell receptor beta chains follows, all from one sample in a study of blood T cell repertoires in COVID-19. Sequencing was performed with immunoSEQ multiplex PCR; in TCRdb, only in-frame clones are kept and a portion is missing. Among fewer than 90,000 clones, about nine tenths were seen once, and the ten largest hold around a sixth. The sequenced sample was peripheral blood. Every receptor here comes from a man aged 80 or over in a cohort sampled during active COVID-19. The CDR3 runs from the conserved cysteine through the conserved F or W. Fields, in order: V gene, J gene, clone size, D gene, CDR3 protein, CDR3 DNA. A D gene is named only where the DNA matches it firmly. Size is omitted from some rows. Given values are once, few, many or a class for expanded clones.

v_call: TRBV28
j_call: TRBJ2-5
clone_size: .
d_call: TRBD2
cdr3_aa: CASSPGLAGEETQYF
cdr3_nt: TGTGCCAGCAGTCCGGGACTAGCGGGGGAAGAGACCCAGTACTTC

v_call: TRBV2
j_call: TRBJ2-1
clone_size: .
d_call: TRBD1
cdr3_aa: CASRGQVNNEQFF
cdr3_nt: TGTGCCAGCAGGGGACAGGTCAACAATGAGCAGTTCTTC

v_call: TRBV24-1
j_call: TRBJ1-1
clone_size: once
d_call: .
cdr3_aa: CATSDRGNTEAFF
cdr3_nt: TGTGCCACCAGTGATAGGGGAAACACTGAAGCTTTCTTT

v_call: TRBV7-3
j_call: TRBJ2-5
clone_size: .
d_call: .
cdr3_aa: CASAPGAQETQYF
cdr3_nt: TGTGCCAGCGCGCCTGGGGCTCAAGAGACCCAGTACTTC

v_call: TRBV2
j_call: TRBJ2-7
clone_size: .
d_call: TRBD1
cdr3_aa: CASREQGGPYEQYF
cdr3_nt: TGTGCCAGCAGAGAACAGGGGGGCCCCTACGAGCAGTACTTC

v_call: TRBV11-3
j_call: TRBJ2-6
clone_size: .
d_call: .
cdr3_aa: CASSPGLRSGANVLTF
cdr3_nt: TGTGCCAGCAGCCCGGGACTGCGCTCTGGGGCCAACGTCCTGACTTTC

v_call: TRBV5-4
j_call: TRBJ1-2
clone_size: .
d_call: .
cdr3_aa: CASSWGVGYTF
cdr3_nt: TGTGCCAGCAGTTGGGGCGTTGGCTACACCTTC

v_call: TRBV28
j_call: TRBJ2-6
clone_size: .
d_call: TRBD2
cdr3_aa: CASSPTSGGAGANVLTF
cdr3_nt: TGTGCCAGCAGTCCTACTAGCGGGGGGGCTGGGGCCAACGTCCTGACTTTC

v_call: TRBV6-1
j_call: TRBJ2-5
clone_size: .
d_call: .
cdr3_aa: CASSDTFQETQYF
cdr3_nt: TGTGCCAGCAGTGATACTTTCCAAGAGACCCAGTACTTC

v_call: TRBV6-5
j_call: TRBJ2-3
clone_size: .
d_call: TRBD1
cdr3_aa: CASSPDRVADTQYF
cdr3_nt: TGTGCCAGCAGTCCGGACAGGGTCGCAGATACGCAGTATTTT

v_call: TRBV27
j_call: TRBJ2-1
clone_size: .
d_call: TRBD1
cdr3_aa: CASSARTGNNEQFF
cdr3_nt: TGTGCCAGCAGTGCAAGGACAGGGAACAATGAGCAGTTCTTC

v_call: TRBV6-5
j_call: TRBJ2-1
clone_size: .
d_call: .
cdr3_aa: CASRIDRYNEQFF
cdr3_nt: TGTGCCAGCAGAATTGACAGGTACAATGAGCAGTTCTTC

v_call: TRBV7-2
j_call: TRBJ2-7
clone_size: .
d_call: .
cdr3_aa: CASSFAGYTYEQYF
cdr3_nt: TGTGCCAGCAGCTTCGCAGGGTACACCTACGAGCAGTACTTC

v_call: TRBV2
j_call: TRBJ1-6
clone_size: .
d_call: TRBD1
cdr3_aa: CASSWDRGGNSPLHF
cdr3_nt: TGTGCCAGCAGTTGGGACAGGGGGGGGAATTCACCCCTCCACTTT

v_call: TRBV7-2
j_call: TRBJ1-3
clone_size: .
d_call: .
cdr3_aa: CASSSSWGNTIYF
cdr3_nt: TGTGCCAGCAGCTCTAGTTGGGGAAACACCATATATTTT

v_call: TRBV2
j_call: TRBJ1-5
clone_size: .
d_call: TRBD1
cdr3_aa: CASSDRGRSNQPQHF
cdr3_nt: TGTGCCAGCAGTGACAGGGGGCGAAGCAATCAGCCCCAGCATTTT

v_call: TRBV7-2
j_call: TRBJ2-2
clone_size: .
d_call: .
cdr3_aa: CASSPRGRNTGELFF
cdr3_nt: TGTGCCAGCAGCCCGCGGGGAAGGAACACCGGGGAGCTGTTTTTT

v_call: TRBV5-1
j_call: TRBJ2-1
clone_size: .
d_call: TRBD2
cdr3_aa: CASSLYGTSGGASYNEQFF
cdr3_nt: TGCGCCAGCAGCTTGTATGGGACTAGCGGGGGGGCGTCCTACAATGAGCAGTTCTTC

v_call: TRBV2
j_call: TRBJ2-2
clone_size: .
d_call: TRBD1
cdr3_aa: CASDRVTGELFF
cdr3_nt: TGTGCCAGCGACAGGGTTACCGGGGAGCTGTTTTTT

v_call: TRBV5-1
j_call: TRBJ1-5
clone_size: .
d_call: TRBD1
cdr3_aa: CASSRSPGTGQPQHF
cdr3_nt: TGCGCCAGCAGCCGTAGTCCCGGGACAGGCCAGCCCCAGCATTTT